This TCR beta chain was profiled in a study of CD8+ T cells in alopecia areata. Points from the study as a whole: Affected scalp, especially in alopecia totalis/universalis, had a higher clonality than normal scalp did. Mouse data revealed clearer TCR sharing than patient data did, a gap possibly tied to HLA.

The sorting of PBMCs gave CD4+ and CD8+ T cells. RNA was isolated and reverse transcribed to cDNA, the sequencing template. This table comes from immunoSEQ multiplex PCR, and its TCRdb copy is limited to in-frame clones, with some not included. The sample consists of under 300,000 clones, around 67% of them appearing once. This CDR3 has 13 residues. Germline-derived CDR1 and CDR2 are MNHNY and SVGAGI (reference sequence). V lost 9 bases, J lost 8 bases, and 14 bases lay in between. This clone was recorded a few times. As yet, its antigen is unknown. The TCR was taken from a human donor with alopecia areata. This material consisted of CD4+ T cells sorted from blood, taken at week 0. The chain links TRBV6-6 to TRBJ1-6; D ambiguous. In nucleotides, the CDR3 is TGTGCCAGTTGCAAGGACCGGGATTCACCCCTCCACTTT. Translating gives CASCKDRDSPLHF.